These T cell receptor beta chains were read from a single sample in a study of regulatory T cells in long-lasting Graves disease. TCRdb used MiXCR to reprocess the multiplex PCR reads, holding one entry per CDR3 protein. The data hold some 440,000 distinct CDR3 sequences, with less than 25% observed a single time. The sample was peripheral blood mononuclear cells (PBMCs), taken when the disease was refractory, from a patient treated with antithyroid drugs. The receptor set was obtained from a female donor with Graves disease. Each CDR3 is given with its conserved first and last residue. The D gene is left open where the match is weak. Size tells how often a clone was seen (once, few, many) or the class of an expanded clone, and some rows leave it out.

>.|TRBJ2-1|TRBV6-1|.|13
TGTGCCAGCACTCCAGGGGTAGGCAATGAGCAGTTCTTC
CASTPGVGNEQFF
>many|TRBJ2-2|TRBV12-3/TRBV12-4|TRBD2|12
TGTGCCAGCGGGAGGGGAACCGGGGAGCTGTTTTTT
CASGRGTGELFF
>many|TRBJ1-5|TRBV28|.|14
TGTGCCAGCAGCTTAATTGCTAGCAATCAGCCCCAGCATTTT
CASSLIASNQPQHF
>.|TRBJ2-7|TRBV9|.|15
TGTGCCAGCAGCGTAGATGGGGGGCTAAGCTACGAGCAGTACTTC
CASSVDGGLSYEQYF
>.|TRBJ2-2|TRBV7-2|.|16
TGTGCCAGCAGCTTTTTTTTACTAGGGGTTGCCGGGGAGCTGTTTTTT
CASSFFLLGVAGELFF
>few|TRBJ1-2|TRBV7-9|TRBD1|15
TGTGCCAGCAGCTCTGGACAGGGACGGATCTATGGCTACACCTTC
CASSSGQGRIYGYTF
>many|TRBJ1-2|TRBV11-2|.|19
TGTGCCAGCAGCTTAGGGTCAGTCCAAGTGCGCTCGATCAACTATGGCTACACCTTC
CASSLGSVQVRSINYGYTF
>many|TRBJ2-7|TRBV28|TRBD1|14
TGTGCCAGCAGATTCAGGGGGAATATCTACGAGCAGTACTTC
CASRFRGNIYEQYF
>few|TRBJ2-7|TRBV5-1|.|14
TGCGCCAGCAGCTTCTCGGGCAGAATCCACGAGCAGTACTTC
CASSFSGRIHEQYF
>.|TRBJ2-7|TRBV29-1|TRBD2|14
TGCAGCGTTTTAGGGACTAGCGGGACCTACGAGCAGTACTTC
CSVLGTSGTYEQYF
>many|TRBJ2-5|TRBV12-3/TRBV12-4|.|14
TGTGCCAGCAGTTTAGCGCCTGGGCTGGCGTCCCAGTACTTC
CASSLAPGLASQYF
>.|TRBJ1-2|TRBV20-1|TRBD1|17
TGCAGTGCTAGAGAGGACCCGACAGGGAATGGGGCCTATGGCTACACCTTC
CSAREDPTGNGAYGYTF
>.|TRBJ1-1|TRBV20-1|.|16
TGCAGTGCTAGAGATGAAGCACGGGGAGGACGGACTGAAGCTTTCTTT
CSARDEARGGRTEAFF
>many|TRBJ1-6|TRBV27|.|13
TGTGCCAGCAGTTTAGGGAGTCGGTCACCCCTCCACTTT
CASSLGSRSPLHF
>many|TRBJ1-2|TRBV18|TRBD1|16
TGTGCCAGCTCACCACCGGGGCGACAGGGCTCCTATGGCTACACCTTC
CASSPPGRQGSYGYTF
>few|TRBJ1-1|TRBV6-4|TRBD1|14
TGTGCCAGCGGACACCAGGGGGCACGTACTGAAGCTTTCTTT
CASGHQGARTEAFF
>.|TRBJ2-2|TRBV5-5|TRBD2|15
TGTGCCAGCAGCTTGGATCTAGCGGTCACCGGGGAGCTGTTTTTT
CASSLDLAVTGELFF
>.|TRBJ1-1|TRBV13|.|13
TGTGCCAGCGGTTACCGAACGAACACTGAAGCTTTCTTT
CASGYRTNTEAFF
>.|TRBJ2-3|TRBV24-1|.|12
TGTGCCACCACTTCGGGCTCAGATACGCAGTATTTT
CATTSGSDTQYF
>many|TRBJ2-7|TRBV7-8|TRBD2|15
TGTGCCAGCAGCTTGCGGGAGGGCCCGTTCTACGAGCAGTACTTC
CASSLREGPFYEQYF
>many|TRBJ2-7|TRBV7-6|TRBD1|13
TGTGCCACCACCGGGACAGGGGGCTACGAGCAGTACTTC
CATTGTGGYEQYF
>.|TRBJ2-7|TRBV7-9|TRBD2|16
TGTGCCAGCAGCACACTAGCGGGAGGGCCCTCGGACGAGCAGTACTTC
CASSTLAGGPSDEQYF
>.|TRBJ1-5|TRBV28|.|16
TGTGCCAGCTTGGTAAGGCAAGGGGGAGGCAATCAGCCCCAGCATTTT
CASLVRQGGGNQPQHF
>many|TRBJ2-5|TRBV7-8|TRBD2|16
TGTGCCAGCAGCTTTCCTAGCGGGAGGACACAAGAGACCCAGTACTTC
CASSFPSGRTQETQYF
>many|TRBJ1-1|TRBV28|.|14
TGTGCCAGCAGTCCGAGCACAGGGTGGACTGAAGCTTTCTTT
CASSPSTGWTEAFF
>.|TRBJ1-2|TRBV6-5|.|15
TGTGCCAGCAGTTACCAGACCGGGACAAGTTACGGCTACACCTTC
CASSYQTGTSYGYTF
>many|TRBJ1-1|TRBV11-3|.|13
TGTGCCAGCAGCGCAGATGGGGGCACTGAAGCTTTCTTT
CASSADGGTEAFF
>.|TRBJ2-1|TRBV28|.|15
TGTGCCAGCAGTTTAAGGCAGCCTCGATACAATGAGCAGTTCTTC
CASSLRQPRYNEQFF
>few|TRBJ1-6|TRBV19|TRBD1|15
TGTGCCAGTAGTCTACAGGGGACTGGAAATTCACCCCTCCACTTT
CASSLQGTGNSPLHF
>many|TRBJ2-5|TRBV20-1|TRBD2|13
TGCAGCGACGGGACTAGCGATGGAGAGACCCAGTACTTC
CSDGTSDGETQYF
>.|TRBJ1-1|TRBV10-3|TRBD1|20
TGTGCCATCAGTGAGCTCCGGGACAGGACCTTGGGGACGTTGGACACTGAAGCTTTCTTT
CAISELRDRTLGTLDTEAFF
>many|TRBJ1-2|TRBV3-1|.|14
TGTGCCAGCAGCCAAGGGGGACTGAGCTATGGCTACACCTTC
CASSQGGLSYGYTF
>few|TRBJ1-5|TRBV4-1|.|17
TGCGCCAGCAGCCAAGTAGACCTTATTCCGGGGAATCAGCCCCAGCATTTT
CASSQVDLIPGNQPQHF
>many|TRBJ1-1|TRBV30|.|14
TGTGCCTGGACCACCAACCCGATGGGCACTGAAGCTTTCTTT
CAWTTNPMGTEAFF
>few|TRBJ1-5|TRBV19|.|16
TGTGCCAGTAGTAGTTGGAGAGGGGGAGGCAATCAGCCCCAGCATTTT
CASSSWRGGGNQPQHF
>.|TRBJ2-7|TRBV30|TRBD2|14
TGTGCCTGGAGTGTAGCGGGAGGAGGATCCGAGCAGTACTTC
CAWSVAGGGSEQYF
>few|TRBJ1-1|TRBV4-3|TRBD1|15
TGCGCCAGCAGCCAAGGGACAGGGACAGACAGTGAAGCTTTCTTT
CASSQGTGTDSEAFF
>.|TRBJ2-1|TRBV6-1|TRBD2|14
TGTGCGAGCATGTATCTAGCGGAATACAATGAGCAGTTCTTC
CASMYLAEYNEQFF
>.|TRBJ2-7|TRBV6-1|.|13
TGTGCCGTCAGGGGCGGCAGTTCCTACGAGCAGTACTTC
CAVRGGSSYEQYF
>.|TRBJ2-6|TRBV15|.|17
TGTGCCACCAGCAGAGCAGGGGTACTCTCTGGGGCCAACGTCCTGACTTTC
CATSRAGVLSGANVLTF
>many|TRBJ2-3|TRBV12-3/TRBV12-4|.|12
TGTGCCAGCAGGGGACTTTCAGATACGCAGTATTTT
CASRGLSDTQYF
>few|TRBJ2-1|TRBV6-2/TRBV6-3|.|14
TGTGCCAGCACCCTTGCATGGTCGAACAATGAGCAGTTCTTC
CASTLAWSNNEQFF
>many|TRBJ2-7|TRBV11-3|.|13
TGTGCCAGCAGCCGTAGGGTGTGGGACGAGCAGTACTTC
CASSRRVWDEQYF
>few|TRBJ1-5|TRBV6-1|.|13
TGTGCCAGCAGTGACAGGCTAAATCAGCCCCAGCATTTT
CASSDRLNQPQHF
>many|TRBJ2-7|TRBV28|TRBD2|18
TGTGCCAGCAGTTTATTAGTCTCGGCGGGAGGGCCACTTGACGAGCAGTACTTC
CASSLLVSAGGPLDEQYF
>.|TRBJ2-7|TRBV7-3|.|14
TGTGCCAGCAGCCCGTTGGGCGTCGCGCGAGAGCAGTACTTC
CASSPLGVAREQYF
>many|TRBJ1-1|TRBV20-1|TRBD1|13
TGCAGTGCTCGACCGACAGGGGTATCTGAAGCTTTCTTT
CSARPTGVSEAFF
>many|TRBJ2-7|TRBV20-1|.|16
TGCAGTGCTAGAGATCCGTCGAGCGGATCATTCTACGAGCAGTACTTC
CSARDPSSGSFYEQYF
>.|TRBJ1-5|TRBV11-2|TRBD1|15
TGTGCCGGCAGCCCCTACGGGACAGGGTACCAGCCCCAGCATTTT
CAGSPYGTGYQPQHF
>few|TRBJ2-7|TRBV30|TRBD1|15
TGTGCCTGGAGTCCCGGGACAGGGGTTTACGACGAGCAGTACTTC
CAWSPGTGVYDEQYF
>few|TRBJ2-7|TRBV19|.|12
TGTGCCAGTAGTATGATTGAGAGAGAGCAGTACTTC
CASSMIEREQYF
>many|TRBJ1-1|TRBV29-1|.|13
TGCAGCGTTGCAGGGGTCGGGGACACTGAAGCTTTCTTT
CSVAGVGDTEAFF
>many|TRBJ1-4|TRBV2|.|18
TGTGCCAGCAGTCAATCCAGAAACCTACAGGGTACTAATGAAAAACTGTTTTTT
CASSQSRNLQGTNEKLFF
>many|TRBJ2-7|TRBV6-2/TRBV6-3|TRBD1|16
TGTGCCAGCAGCCCAAGAAGGGGACAGGGGGCGAACGAGCAGTACTTC
CASSPRRGQGANEQYF